A single sample is the source of the 20 T cell receptor beta chains below, sequenced in a study of Ad26.COV2.S vaccination and SARS-CoV-2 variants. Treatment meaning: about 20 received Ad26.COV2.S at low or high dose, single or two shots; 5 received placebo; per-sample allocation not given. Sample collection was performed on day 63 after the first vaccine or placebo injection. Repertoires were generated with immunoSEQ multiplex PCR, while TCRdb's copy carries only in-frame clones and drops some. The sample includes around 500,000 clones, nearly 90% of them seen just once. Here the sequenced sample was peripheral blood, taken in a trial of Ad26.COV2.S vaccine versus placebo. Receptor source: a person aged 18-65 years who received the Ad26.COV2.S COVID-19 vaccine or a placebo.

The rearrangement uses TRBV19 and TRBJ1-1, with D perhaps matching TRBD1 (5 bases). The CDR3 is made up of 11 amino acids. Germline CDR1 reads LNHDA; CDR2 reads SQIVND (reference sequence). V lost 10 bases and J 7 bases, leaving 13 bases between the germline ends. The chain's CDR3 is CATAVGGEAFF. In nucleotides, the CDR3 is TGTGCCACTGCGGTGGGGGGTGAAGCTTTCTTT. The full variable domain, completed using reference TRBV19 and TRBJ1-1, is DGGITQSPKYLFRKEGQNVTLSCEQNLNHDAMYWYRQDPGQGLRLIYYSQIVNDFQKGDIAEGYSVSREKKESFPLTVTSAQKNPTAFYLCATAVGGEAFFGQGTRLTVV.

The chain recombines TRBV6-5 with TRBJ2-1, with 9 nucleotides matching TRBD2. Trimming took 7 bases from V and 7 from J; bases not matched to a gene: 11. Germline-derived CDR1 and CDR2 are MNHEY and SVGAGI. CDR3 size: 15 residues. The CDR3: CASNSLAGTLNEQFF. In nucleotides, the CDR3 is TGTGCCAGCAATAGTCTAGCGGGGACCCTAAATGAGCAGTTCTTC.

The rearrangement links TRBV11-2 to TRBJ2-1, with D perhaps TRBD1 (6 bases). The CDR3 totals 16 residues. CDR1 is SGHAT and CDR2 is FQNNGV in the germline V gene. V was clipped by 5 bases and J by 10 bases, with 24 bases between them. CDR3: CASSQIRSLGAREQFF. The CDR3 coding sequence is TGTGCCAGCAGCCAAATTCGGAGCCTGGGGGCAAGAGAGCAGTTCTTC. Full variable domain (outside the CDR3, taken from reference TRBV11-2 and TRBJ2-1): EAGVAQSPRYKIIEKRQSVAFWCNPISGHATLYWYQQILGQGPKLLIQFQNNGVVDDSQLPKDRFSAERLKGVDSTLKIQPAKLEDSAVYLCASSQIRSLGAREQFFGPGTRLTVL.

V usage is TRBV28 and J usage is TRBJ1-5; a possible D gene is TRBD1 (5 bases). The CDR3 totals 15 residues. Trimming removed 1 base at V and 7 bases at J, with 14 bases between. Germline V lookup: CDR1 MDHEN, CDR2 SYDVKM. DNA of the CDR3: TGTGCCAGCAGTTTATCCCAAATTGGGGCCCAGCCCCAGCATTTT. It translates to CASSLSQIGAQPQHF.

The genes are TRBV7-9 and TRBJ1-3, with TRBD1 as a possible D gene (5 bases). CDR3 size: 16 residues. V was cut by 6 bases and J by 4 bases, with 19 bases left in between. Per germline, CDR1 SEHNR and CDR2 FQNEAQ (reference sequence). CDR3 nucleotide sequence: TGTGCCAGCAGTCCCCGGGTGGGGGGAGAAGGAAACACCATATATTTT. As protein: CASSPRVGGEGNTIYF.

V gene TRBV5-1 combines with J gene TRBJ2-1, with 7 bases that match TRBD2. The CDR3 consists of 14 residues. Germline V gene data show CDR1 as SGHRS and CDR2 as YFSETQ. Trimming cost V 2 bases and J 6 bases; bases outside gene matches: 5. CDR3 nucleotide sequence: TGCGCCAGCAGCTTAAGAGCGGGGACCAATGAGCAGTTCTTC. Its protein is CASSLRAGTNEQFF.

The chain carries TRBV5-1 and TRBJ2-3; D remains ambiguous. The ends were cut back, 5 bases at V and 4 bases at J, with 8 bases in the middle. CDR3 length: 12 residues. Germline CDR1 SGHRS, CDR2 YFSETQ. The CDR3 protein is CASSLNSDTQYF. The CDR3 DNA sequence: TGCGCCAGCAGTTTAAATTCAGATACGCAGTATTTT. Supplemented by reference TRBV5-1 and TRBJ2-3, the full variable domain reads KAGVTQTPRYLIKTRGQQVTLSCSPISGHRSVSWYQQTPGQGLQFLFEYFSETQRNKGNFPGRFSGRQFSNSRSEMNVSTLELGDSALYLCASSLNSDTQYFGPGTRLTVL.

This chain connects TRBV15 to TRBJ1-5; 8 bases align to TRBD1. The V gene's germline CDR1 is LNHNV and CDR2 YYDKDF (reference sequence). J gave up 3 bases and V 0 bases, and 10 bases lay outside the gene matches. This CDR3 has 18 amino acids. The CDR3, as DNA: TGTGCCACCAGCAGAGATCGTGGTTGGGACAGGCCCAATCAGCCCCAGCATTTT. It translates to CATSRDRGWDRPNQPQHF.

The rearrangement joins TRBV10-1 to TRBJ2-1; 7 bases line up with TRBD2. The CDR3 is made up of 16 amino acids. Looked up from germline, CDR1 is WNHNN and CDR2 is SYGVQD (reference sequence). J lost 7 bases, V lost 3 bases, and 12 bases had no gene match. CDR3 sequence reads: CASSEMWEGKQNEQFF. CDR3 nucleotides: TGCGCCAGCAGTGAAATGTGGGAGGGTAAGCAAAATGAGCAGTTCTTC.

This chain uses TRBV2 with TRBJ2-4; D unclear. The CDR3 has 11 amino acids. The V end was cut by 3 bases, the J end by 15 bases, with 12 bases between. Per germline, CDR1 SNHLY and CDR2 FYNNEI. The CDR3 protein is CASSDLVHPYF. CDR3 coding DNA: TGTGCCAGCAGTGATTTGGTCCACCCGTACTTC.

This sequence joins TRBV2 and TRBJ2-3; 7 bases map to TRBD2. The junction had 9 bases not matched to a gene; V was cut back by 6 bases and J by 3 bases. This CDR3 has 15 amino acids. The germline CDR1 and CDR2 sequences are SNHLY and FYNNEI. CDR3 in DNA: TGTGCCAGCAGGGACTTTGGCGGGAGAACAGATACGCAGTATTTT. This codes for CASRDFGGRTDTQYF.

This chain links TRBV28 with TRBJ2-3, with 8 bases aligning to TRBD1. Germline values: CDR1 MDHEN, CDR2 SYDVKM. There are 16 residues in the CDR3. The junction had 10 bases not matched to a gene; V was cut back by 2 bases and J by 6 bases. CDR3 coding DNA: TGTGCCAGCAGTTTAGGGGACAGGACGGGCGTGGATACGCAGTATTTT. This sequence encodes CASSLGDRTGVDTQYF.

J is TRBJ2-5 and V is TRBV5-1; tentative D call: TRBD2 (5 bases). The CDR3 has 16 amino acids. Germline V lookup: CDR1 SGHRS, CDR2 YFSETQ. V lost 5 bases to trimming and J lost 2 bases, with 19 bases between them. Here the CDR3 DNA reads TGCGCCAGCAGACCCGGGGTCAGTGGATTACAAGAGACCCAGTACTTC. The encoded protein is CASRPGVSGLQETQYF.

The V and J genes are TRBV5-5 and TRBJ1-6; the match to TRBD1 covers 8 bases. V was clipped by 0 bases and J by 4 bases; unmatched bases: 6. Germline values: CDR1 SGHKS, CDR2 YYEKEE (reference sequence). The CDR3 is 17 residues long. The CDR3 is CASSLGSGGAYNSPLHF. CDR3 DNA sequence: TGTGCCAGCAGCTTGGGGTCAGGGGGCGCGTATAATTCACCCCTCCACTTT.

This chain links TRBV27 with TRBJ1-4; a weak D match, TRBD1 (5 bases). Germline loops: CDR1 MNHEY, CDR2 SMNVEV (reference sequence). Trimming stripped 4 bases from V and 11 bases from J, with 14 bases between. This CDR3 spans 13 amino acids. The CDR3 bases are TGTGCCAGCAGTTCACTCCTGGAGGGGAAACTGTTTTTT. Its protein product is CASSSLLEGKLFF.

The chain employs TRBV28 and TRBJ1-3; D is unresolved. Germline-derived CDR1 and CDR2 are MDHEN and SYDVKM. CDR3 length: 12 amino acids. V was clipped by 4 bases and J by 6 bases, with 7 bases between them. For the CDR3, the DNA is TGTGCCAGCAGTTCGGTGGTAAACACCATATATTTT. The encoded protein is CASSSVVNTIYF. The full variable domain, its missing parts supplied by reference TRBV28 and TRBJ1-3, is DVKVTQSSRYLVKRTGEKVFLECVQDMDHENMFWYRQDPGLGLRLIYFSYDVKMKEKGDIPEGYSVSREKKERFSLILESASTNQTSMYLCASSSVVNTIYFGEGSWLTVV.

This chain connects TRBV19 to TRBJ2-1, with a weak D call TRBD2 (5 bases). V was clipped by 6 bases and J by 7 bases, with 13 bases between them. The CDR3 is 13 amino acids. Germline assignment: CDR1 LNHDA and CDR2 SQIVND (reference sequence). CDR3 amino acids: CASSEITGNEQFF. In DNA form, the CDR3 reads TGTGCCAGTAGCGAGATCACGGGGAATGAGCAGTTCTTC.

CDR3: CASSESAGNNEQFF. CDR3 nucleotides: TGCGCCAGCAGTGAGTCGGCAGGTAACAATGAGCAGTTCTTC. This chain links TRBV10-1 with TRBJ2-1, with D hard to call. Trimming removed 0 bases from V and 5 bases from J, with 8 bases in between. The CDR3 runs 14 residues. Germline V gene lookup returns CDR1 WNHNN and CDR2 SYGVQD (reference sequence).

The chain couples TRBV19 to TRBJ1-1, with a weak D call TRBD1 (6 bases). The CDR3 length is 13 residues. V was trimmed by 7 bases and J by 3 bases, leaving 12 bases between them. Per the germline V gene, CDR1 is LNHDA and CDR2 is SQIVND (reference sequence). CDR3 sequence reads: CASTTGRDTEAFF. The CDR3 coding sequence is TGTGCCAGTACTACAGGGAGGGACACTGAAGCTTTCTTT.

This rearrangement joins TRBV19 to TRBJ2-2, with D hard to call. The CDR3 contains 14 residues. V lost 8 bases and J lost 0, with 10 bases in between. CDR1 LNHDA and CDR2 SQIVND come from the germline V gene (reference sequence). CDR3 loop: CASGPGSNTGELFF. For the CDR3, the DNA is TGTGCCAGTGGCCCGGGCTCGAACACCGGGGAGCTGTTTTTT. Complete variable domain (other parts from reference TRBV19 and TRBJ2-2): DGGITQSPKYLFRKEGQNVTLSCEQNLNHDAMYWYRQDPGQGLRLIYYSQIVNDFQKGDIAEGYSVSREKKESFPLTVTSAQKNPTAFYLCASGPGSNTGELFFGEGSRLTVL.